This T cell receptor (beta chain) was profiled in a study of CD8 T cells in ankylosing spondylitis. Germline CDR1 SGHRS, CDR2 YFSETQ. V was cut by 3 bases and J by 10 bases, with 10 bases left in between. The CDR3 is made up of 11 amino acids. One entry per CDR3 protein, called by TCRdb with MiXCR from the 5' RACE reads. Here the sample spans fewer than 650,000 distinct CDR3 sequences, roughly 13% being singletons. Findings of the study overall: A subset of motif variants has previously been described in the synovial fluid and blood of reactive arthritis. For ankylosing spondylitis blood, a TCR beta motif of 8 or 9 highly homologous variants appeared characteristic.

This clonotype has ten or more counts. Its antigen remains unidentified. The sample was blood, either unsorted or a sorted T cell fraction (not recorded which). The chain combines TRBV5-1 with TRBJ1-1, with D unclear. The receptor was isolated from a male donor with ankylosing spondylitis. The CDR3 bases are TGCGCCAGCAGCTCGGACTGGGGAGCTTTCTTT. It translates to CASSSDWGAFF. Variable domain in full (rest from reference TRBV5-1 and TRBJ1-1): KAGVTQTPRYLIKTRGQQVTLSCSPISGHRSVSWYQQTPGQGLQFLFEYFSETQRNKGNFPGRFSGRQFSNSRSEMNVSTLELGDSALYLCASSSDWGAFFGQGTRLTVV.